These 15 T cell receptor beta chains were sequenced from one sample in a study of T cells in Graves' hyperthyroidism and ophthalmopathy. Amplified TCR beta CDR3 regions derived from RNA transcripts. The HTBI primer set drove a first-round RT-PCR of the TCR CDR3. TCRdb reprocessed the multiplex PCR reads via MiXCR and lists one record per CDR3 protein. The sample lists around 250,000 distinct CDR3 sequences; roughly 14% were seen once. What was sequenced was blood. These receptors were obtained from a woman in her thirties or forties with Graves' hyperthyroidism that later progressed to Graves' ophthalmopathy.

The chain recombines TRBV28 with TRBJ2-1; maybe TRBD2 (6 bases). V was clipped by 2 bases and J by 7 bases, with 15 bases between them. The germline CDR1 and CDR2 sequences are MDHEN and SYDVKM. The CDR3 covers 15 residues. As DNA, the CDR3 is TGTGCCAGCAGTTTAACAGGACTACTTGCTAATGAGCAGTTCTTC. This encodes CASSLTGLLANEQFF.

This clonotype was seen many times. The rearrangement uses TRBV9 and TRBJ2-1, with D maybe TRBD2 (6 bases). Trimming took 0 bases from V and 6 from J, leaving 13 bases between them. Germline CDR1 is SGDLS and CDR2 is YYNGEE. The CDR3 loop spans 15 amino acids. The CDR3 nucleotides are TGTGCCAGCAGCGTAGTGGATAGCGGTAGCAATGAGCAGTTCTTC. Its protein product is CASSVVDSGSNEQFF.

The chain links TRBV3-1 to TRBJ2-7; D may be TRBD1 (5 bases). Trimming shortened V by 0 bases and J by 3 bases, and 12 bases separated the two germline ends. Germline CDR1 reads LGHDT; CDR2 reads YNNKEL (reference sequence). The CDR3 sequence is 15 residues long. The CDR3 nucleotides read TGTGCCAGCAGCCAAGATAGACAGACGCTCTACGAGCAGTACTTC. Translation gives CASSQDRQTLYEQYF.

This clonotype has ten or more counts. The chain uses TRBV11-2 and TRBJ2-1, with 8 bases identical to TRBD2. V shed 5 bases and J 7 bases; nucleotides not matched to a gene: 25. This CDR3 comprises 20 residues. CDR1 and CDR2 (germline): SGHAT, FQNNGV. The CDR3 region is CASSHHTQPTERENWNEQFF. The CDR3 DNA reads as TGTGCCAGCAGCCATCACACCCAACCAACCGAGCGGGAGAACTGGAATGAGCAGTTCTTC.

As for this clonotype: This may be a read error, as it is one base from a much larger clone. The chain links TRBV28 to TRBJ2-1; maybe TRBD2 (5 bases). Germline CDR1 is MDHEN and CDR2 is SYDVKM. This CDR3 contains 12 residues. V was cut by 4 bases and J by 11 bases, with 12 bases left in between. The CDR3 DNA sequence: TGTGCCAGCAGTTCTAGCCCCGGTAAGCAGTTCTTC. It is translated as CASSSSPGKQFF.

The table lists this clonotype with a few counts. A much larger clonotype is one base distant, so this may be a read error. CDR3: CASSGPQGTRTGANVLTF. In nucleotides, the CDR3 is TGTGCCAGCAGTGGTCCCCAGGGGACGAGGACTGGGGCCAACGTCCTGACTTTC. The chain links TRBV2 to TRBJ2-6, with D perhaps TRBD1 (6 bases). V gave up 4 bases and J gave up 2 bases, with 18 bases separating them. The germline V gene encodes CDR1 SNHLY and CDR2 FYNNEI. This CDR3 is 18 amino acids long.

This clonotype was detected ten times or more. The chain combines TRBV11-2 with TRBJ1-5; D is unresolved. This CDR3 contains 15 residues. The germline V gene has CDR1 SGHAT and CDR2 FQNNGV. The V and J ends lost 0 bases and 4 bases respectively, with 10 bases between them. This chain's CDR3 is CASSLDLVRNQPQHF. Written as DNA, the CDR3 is TGTGCCAGCAGCTTAGATCTCGTGCGGAATCAGCCCCAGCATTTT.

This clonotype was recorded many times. The CDR3 DNA reads TGCAGCGTTGAGTACAGTTCCTCCTACGAGCAGTACTTC. Protein sequence: CSVEYSSSYEQYF. J is TRBJ2-7 and V is TRBV29-1, with D unclear. V shed 3 bases and J shed 0 bases, with 9 bases lying between them. The CDR3 totals 13 residues. Per the germline V gene, CDR1 is SQVTM and CDR2 is ANQGSEA.

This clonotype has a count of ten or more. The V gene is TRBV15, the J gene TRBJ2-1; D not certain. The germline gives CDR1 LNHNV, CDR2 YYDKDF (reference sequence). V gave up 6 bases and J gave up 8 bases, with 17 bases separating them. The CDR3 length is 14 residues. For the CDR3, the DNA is TGTGCCACCAGGTTCCTACCTCTGAACGATGAGCAGTTCTTC. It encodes CATRFLPLNDEQFF.

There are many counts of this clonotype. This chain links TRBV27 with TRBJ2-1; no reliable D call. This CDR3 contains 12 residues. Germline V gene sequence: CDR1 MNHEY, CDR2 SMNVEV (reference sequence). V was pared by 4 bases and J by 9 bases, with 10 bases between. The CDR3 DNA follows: TGTGCCAGCAGTTCAGAAGCCGGTGAGCAGTTCTTC. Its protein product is CASSSEAGEQFF.

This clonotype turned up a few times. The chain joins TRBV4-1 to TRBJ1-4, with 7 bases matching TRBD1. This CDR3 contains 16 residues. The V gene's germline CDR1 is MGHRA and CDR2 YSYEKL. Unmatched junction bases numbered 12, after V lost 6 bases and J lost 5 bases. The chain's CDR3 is CASRPIPGQRNEKLFF. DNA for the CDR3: TGCGCCAGCAGACCTATACCGGGACAGCGCAATGAAAAACTGTTTTTT.

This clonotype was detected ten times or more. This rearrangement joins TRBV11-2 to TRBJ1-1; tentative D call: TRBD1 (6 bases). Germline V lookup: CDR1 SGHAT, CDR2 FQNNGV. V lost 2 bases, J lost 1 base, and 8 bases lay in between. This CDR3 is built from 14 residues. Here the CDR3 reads CASSLYRENTEAFF. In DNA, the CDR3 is TGTGCCAGCAGCTTATACAGGGAGAACACTGAAGCTTTCTTT.

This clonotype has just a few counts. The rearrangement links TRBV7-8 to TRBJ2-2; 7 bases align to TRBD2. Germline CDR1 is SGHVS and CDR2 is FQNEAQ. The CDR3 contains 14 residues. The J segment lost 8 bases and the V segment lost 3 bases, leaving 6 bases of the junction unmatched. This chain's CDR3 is CASSFLAEGGELFF. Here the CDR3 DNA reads TGTGCCAGCAGCTTCCTAGCGGAGGGGGGGGAGCTGTTTTTT.

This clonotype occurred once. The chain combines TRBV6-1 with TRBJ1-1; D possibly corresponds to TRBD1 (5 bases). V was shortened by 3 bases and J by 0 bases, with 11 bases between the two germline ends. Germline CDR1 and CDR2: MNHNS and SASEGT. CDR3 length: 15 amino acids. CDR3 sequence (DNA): TGTGCCAGCAGTGAGGGATGGGGCATGAACACTGAAGCTTTCTTT. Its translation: CASSEGWGMNTEAFF.

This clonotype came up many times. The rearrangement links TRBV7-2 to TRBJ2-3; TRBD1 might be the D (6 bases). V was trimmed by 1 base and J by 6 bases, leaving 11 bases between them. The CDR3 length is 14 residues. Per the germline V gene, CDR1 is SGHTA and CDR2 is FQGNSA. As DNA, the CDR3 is TGTGCCAGCAGCTTAGGGACCAGGGGTGATACGCAGTATTTT. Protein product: CASSLGTRGDTQYF.